Listed here is a single T cell receptor beta chain. This clone has just a few counts. What antigen it recognizes has not been identified. No clone much larger than this one lies a single base away; base qualities are absent. The cysteine opens and the phenylalanine closes a CDR3 of 15 amino acids. Of all the DNA, just the CDR3 is kept, 45 bases in frame from base 1. Via the germline V gene, CDR1 is SGHTS and CDR2 YDEGEE. Trimming takes 4 bases from V and 6 bases from J, and the germline ends sit 17 bases apart. The data were taken from a study of cytomegalovirus exposure and HLA in healthy donors (TCRdb year 2017). At the level of the whole study: According to an earlier analysis of around 600 of the donors, about 170 million T cells yielded 90 million to 140 million unique TCR beta sequences and 250 to 350 Gb of sequence data. An early release covering about 600 HLA-typed donors comprised around 300 gigabases of sequencing data and 85 million to 100 million unique TCR sequences. Of the approximately 400 genotyped donors, approximately 80% were placed in the genetic ancestry cluster associated with self-reported Caucasian donors. The study aimed to test whether cataloging public T cell receptors could reveal signatures of past pathogen exposure. The study profiled the T cell repertoires of some 610 subjects by immunosequencing and related them to cytomegalovirus serostatus. Besides the first cohort of 666 subjects, a separate validation cohort made up of some 110 different subjects was used. High-throughput TCR immunosequencing, statistical association of individual TCRs with disease status, and machine learning were combined to predict cytomegalovirus infection status. A later analysis re-examined previously published TCR beta repertoires from more than 550 donors and added high-resolution HLA genotyping to investigate patterns of TCR occurrence. The later analysis used no new phenotypic data to find candidate immune exposures, relying instead on TCR beta sequences and their occurrence across donors. An earlier analysis of several hundred of the donors used high-throughput TCR beta sequencing to judge whether each TCR beta V gene segment behaved as functional or pseudogenic. Alongside the repertoire data, information on donor age, sex, ethnicity and CMV serostatus was compiled. A later genetic analysis took genome-wide SNP genotypes for 398 of the 666 donors and used that subset as a discovery cohort. All discovery cohort repertoires had been generated using a single sequencing platform. Class I and class II HLA loci were covered by the typing at four-digit resolution. Typing coverage differed by locus: A, B, C, DRB1 and DQB1 were typed in about 629-640 donors, DQA1 in 500 to 550, DPA1 in some 570, and DPB1 in 472. Because of strong linkage in the cohort, a handful of DR-DQ haplotypes were treated as single units for association and clustering. Across 398 genotyped donors of the cohort, an average of roughly 250,000 unique TCR beta nucleotide sequences per donor were sequenced, and about a sixth of those sequences were non-productive.

What the research found in general, with its limitations: For the cohort, immune exposure information was limited to CMV serostatus. A later analysis associated 16,951 TCR beta sequences with specific HLA alleles at a false discovery rate of 0.05. Correlated functional status among segregating V segments might be attributable to linkage disequilibrium, but an unknown experimental factor could not be ruled out. Some IMGT-functional V segments, including TRBV6-2 and TRBV6-3, could not be told apart with the 87-base-pair reads, so those segments were excluded. According to a later analysis, parvovirus B19, influenza, CMV and Epstein-Barr virus appeared linked to several top co-occurrence clusters. According to a later analysis, most CMV-associated TCR beta chains appeared to be HLA-restricted, and the HLA associations seemed to be driven largely by CMV exposure. According to a later analysis, TCR association rates differed among HLA loci, with DRB1 alleles showing the most associated TCRs and HLA-C alleles showing the fewest. A total of fewer than 200 TCR beta chains were listed by the study as associated with cytomegalovirus. Because HLA typing was missing for some donors at each locus, association tests included only the typed subset. V-gene and J-gene trimming of TCR beta chains was associated with a missense DCLRE1C variant in a later genetic analysis, and the association was replicated in an independent cohort. In an earlier analysis of some 540 of the donors, most TCR beta V segments appeared in productive rearrangements about 87% or about 30% of the time, broadly matching IMGT annotations. According to a later genetic analysis, donors in an Asian-associated ancestry cluster had fewer N-insertions in productive TCRs than the approximately 670-donor mean. A further reported finding was that TCR beta sequences accurately predicted the HLA-A and HLA-B alleles for most subjects in the first cohort. Seventeen rarely observed V segments, including chromosome 9 orphons, were excluded from the earlier analysis of about 600 of the donors because counts were too low. Cytomegalovirus status was reported to be diagnosed by the classifier with high specificity and sensitivity in both the original and validation cohorts. The cohort was sequenced for TCR beta chains only, and without alpha or paired-chain data the features that could be detected were limited. Sequencing depth was assumed to be roughly uniform across donors in the presence/absence analyses, though that assumption may not hold. It was suggested by the authors that the approach could potentially be generalized to other disease states and immunological phenotypes. A later analysis found that HLA-associated TCR beta chains were more clonally expanded and had lower generation probabilities than equally common non-associated chains. In vitro tests confirmed that three of the cytomegalovirus-associated TCR beta chains recognize cytomegalovirus antigens. Most TCR sequences were observed very rarely across donors, whereas some public TCRs were present in many individuals. The sequencing pipeline was judged likely to have produced a cluster of highly shared sequence variants as a technical artifact. Strong co-occurrence of HLA alleles, especially DR and DQ, made assigning TCR associations to individual alleles difficult.

Libraries were made using the immunoSEQ multiplex PCR assay. The multiplex PCR relied on a mix of 60 forward primers for TCR Vbeta segments and 13 reverse primers for TCR Jbeta segments. The CDR3 region of rearranged TCR beta genes was amplified from genomic DNA with a multiplex PCR assay. On the Illumina HiSeq System, the amplified TCR beta libraries were sequenced as 87-base-pair reads. Under the source paper's analysis protocol: In a later analysis, some 80 million unique TCR beta chains were counted across the 500 to 850 repertoires, and roughly 10 million of these chains were shared by at least two donors. To remove PCR and sequencing errors, raw reads were error-corrected and collapsed into unique sequences using a nearest-neighbor algorithm that merged closely related sequences. Alignment of CDR3 sequences to IMGT reference sequences was used to assign V, D and J gene segments. For a sequence to be retained, at least a six-nucleotide match to both a V gene segment and a J gene segment was required. Rearrangements were classified as productive when the CDR3 lacked stop codons and remained in frame with V and J, and all other rearrangements were classified as non-productive. CDR3 was defined by IMGT convention, running from the second conserved V-encoded cysteine to the conserved J-encoded phenylalanine. The earlier analysis of 587 of the donors excluded sequences that lacked an unambiguous match to a single V gene segment. In an earlier analysis of 587 of the donors, V segments were called functional above 56.7% productive rearrangements and were called segregating when the between-donor standard deviation exceeded 5%. A statistical classification framework was built to diagnose cytomegalovirus status from the catalog of TCR beta chain sequences. A later analysis assigned V and J genes by comparing TCR nucleotide sequences with IMGT/GENE-DB human TR gene sequences. A later analysis assigned CDR3 sequences and most-parsimonious VDJ recombination scenarios with the TCRdist pipeline. In a later analysis, each TCR beta chain was defined by its CDR3 amino acid sequence together with its V-gene family, and reads without a unique V-gene family were excluded. A later analysis removed several hundred highly shared, low-generation-probability nucleotide sequences to deal with suspected cross-contamination and a sequencing artifact. In a later analysis, a clonal expansion index was calculated for each public chain from normalized within-repertoire ranks of inferred template counts. In a later analysis, generation probabilities were computed with a VDJ recombination model fitted to out-of-frame rearrangements, and the resulting probabilities were checked against IGoR. Hypergeometric tests were used in a later analysis to score TCR-TCR, TCR-HLA and TCR-CMV co-occurrence, with a repertoire-size bias correction applied to the TCR pairs. In a later analysis, false discovery rates were estimated by permuting HLA or CMV assignments 20 times. In a later analysis, co-occurring TCRs were grouped using DBSCAN, with TCRdist sequence similarity added in when clustering inside HLA-allele-positive subsets. Repertoires with fewer than 30,000 or more than 120,000 public chains were left out of co-occurrence clustering, as were four to six repertoires with anomalous nucleotide sharing. The table was pulled from immuneACCESS by TCRdb, which kept in-frame rearrangements only. Such tables lose some clones; where checked, under half of the loss comes from unresolved V genes, and the rest has no known cause. V, J and clone size are those of that table, while D and trimming were read from the DNA. This sample is represented by around 150,000 clones; over 55% of them were singletons. Roughly 2.1% of the sample goes to the ten largest clones.

The cohort was made up of approximately 700 healthy bone marrow donors. At the time of sampling, all cohort members were nominally healthy, though unrecorded immune exposures were likely present. The donor tested CMV seronegative, placing the donor among the 352 seronegative members of the cohort. Each donor provided a peripheral blood sample, and peripheral blood mononuclear cells were used for TCR beta sequencing. Genomic DNA was extracted from the blood cell samples with the Qiagen DNeasy Blood Extraction Kit. The sequence came from a man aged 35-49 years in good health and CMV-seronegative. The sequenced material came from PBMCs. The V gene is TRBV5-8 and the J gene is TRBJ1-5; too little of a D gene remains to name it. The DNA reads as follows: TGTGCCAGCAGCCAATACCCCGGGGATCGTCAGCCCCAGCATTTT. This translates into CASSQYPGDRQPQHF.